What follows are 28 T cell receptor beta chains derived from one specimen sequenced in a study of blood T cell repertoires in COVID-19. This table comes from immunoSEQ multiplex PCR, and its TCRdb copy is limited to in-frame clones, with some not included. The data show 140,000 or so clones, approximately 90% seen once. Sequencing used peripheral blood. These receptor sequences come from a human donor with COVID-19, enrolled during active disease. The donor label of this sample is uncertain.

In this sample, this clone turned up a few times. Germline and junction disagree at one end, which may indicate a read error. The rearrangement uses TRBV5-6 and TRBJ2-7; 12 bases fit TRBD2. Germline CDR1 reads SGHDT; CDR2 reads YYEEEE. This CDR3 has 13 residues. The CDR3 nucleotides are TGTGCCAGCAGCTTGTGGCTAGCGGGGGGGCCGTTCTTC. Translated, it gives CASSLWLAGGPFF.

V usage is TRBV28 and J usage is TRBJ2-1; D is unresolved. Trimming shortened V by 2 bases and J by 7 bases, and 3 bases separated the two germline ends. This CDR3 has 11 residues. Per germline, CDR1 MDHEN and CDR2 SYDVKM. CDR3 in DNA: TGTGCCAGCAGTTTAATAAATGAGCAGTTCTTC. Amino acid sequence: CASSLINEQFF. The full variable domain, rest sourced from reference TRBV28 and TRBJ2-1, is DVKVTQSSRYLVKRTGEKVFLECVQDMDHENMFWYRQDPGLGLRLIYFSYDVKMKEKGDIPEGYSVSREKKERFSLILESASTNQTSMYLCASSLINEQFFGPGTRLTVL.

The V gene is TRBV12-2, the J gene TRBJ2-4; the tabulated D call, TRBD1, remains unverified against the DNA. TRBV12-2 is an annotated pseudogene. This CDR3 contains 14 residues. CDR3: CASRTGTEGAIQYF. CDR3 coding DNA: TGTGCAAGTCGCACCGGGACAGAGGGTGCCATTCAGTACTTC.

V and J are TRBV27 and TRBJ2-3, with D perhaps matching TRBD2 (7 bases). This CDR3 has 15 residues. Germline loops: CDR1 MNHEY, CDR2 SMNVEV (reference sequence). V was clipped by 2 bases and J by 4 bases, with 13 bases between them. The CDR3 DNA sequence: TGTGCCAGCAGTTTACTCGCGGGGGCTCCAGATACGCAGTATTTT. This gives the protein CASSLLAGAPDTQYF.

The chain links TRBV4-1 to TRBJ1-3, with 8 nucleotides matching TRBD1. Germline lookup yields CDR1 MGHRA and CDR2 YSYEKL. Trimming at V came to 4 bases and at J to 0 bases, leaving 14 bases not matched to a gene. CDR3 length: 19 residues. CDR3 DNA sequence: TGCGCCAGCAGCCGCATAGTCGGGACAGGAGCCTCCTCTGGAAACACCATATATTTT. Its protein product is CASSRIVGTGASSGNTIYF.

The V call is TRBV3-1 (or the pseudogene TRBV3-2), the J call TRBJ1-4, with 7 bases that match TRBD1. This CDR3 is 15 amino acids long. V lost 1 base to trimming and J lost 7 bases; unmatched junction nucleotides: 6. The germline V gene encodes CDR1 LGHDT and CDR2 YNNKEL (reference sequence). This CDR3 reads CASSQATGAGEKLFF. CDR3 coding DNA: TGTGCCAGCAGCCAAGCTACAGGGGCCGGTGAAAAACTGTTTTTT.

The chain combines TRBV27 with TRBJ2-1, with 7 bases that match TRBD1. The CDR3 consists of 16 residues. Germline trimming cut 5 bases from V and 6 bases from J; bases unmatched to any gene: 13. CDR1 MNHEY and CDR2 SMNVEV come from the germline V gene (reference sequence). The DNA of the CDR3 is TGTGCCAGCAGTGGTAGGGGGCAGCCCACTGGCAATGAGCAGTTCTTC. This codes for CASSGRGQPTGNEQFF.

The chain uses TRBV10-2 and TRBJ1-3; D may be TRBD1 (5 bases). The CDR3 runs to 14 residues. V lost 0 bases and J 4 bases, leaving 7 bases between the germline ends. Per the germline V gene, CDR1 is WSHSY and CDR2 is SAAADI. The CDR3 DNA follows: TGCGCCAGCAGTGAGTCCTGGACAGGAAACACCATATATTTT. The encoded protein is CASSESWTGNTIYF.

The chain uses TRBV5-1 and TRBJ2-7; tentative D call: TRBD1 (5 bases). Per the germline V gene, CDR1 is SGHRS and CDR2 is YFSETQ. With 2 bases removed from V and 5 bases from J, the gap between germline ends came to 8 bases. This CDR3 has 12 amino acids. Here the CDR3 reads CASSFSGNEQYF. CDR3 DNA: TGCGCCAGCAGCTTCTCAGGGAACGAGCAGTACTTC.

This clone showed up just once. V is TRBV6-5 and J is TRBJ2-7; no definite D call. The ends were cut back, 7 bases at V and 5 bases at J, with 9 bases in the middle. The germline CDR1 and CDR2 sequences are MNHEY and SVGAGI. The CDR3 contains 11 residues. The CDR3 here is CASTIQNEQYF. CDR3 DNA: TGTGCCAGCACAATACAGAACGAGCAGTACTTC.

The chain recombines TRBV11-2 with TRBJ2-1, with TRBD2 matching over 9 bases. The trim removed 0 bases at V and 7 bases at J, leaving 7 bases unmatched. Germline values: CDR1 SGHAT, CDR2 FQNNGV. The CDR3 loop spans 16 amino acids. This chain's CDR3 is CASSLDLSGGINEQFF. CDR3 nucleotides: TGTGCCAGCAGCTTAGATCTGAGCGGGGGGATAAATGAGCAGTTCTTC.

The rearrangement joins TRBV4-1 to TRBJ2-3; 12 bases match TRBD2. From germline, CDR1 is MGHRA and CDR2 YSYEKL. There are 18 residues in the CDR3. The V and J ends lost 1 base and 0 bases, in that order; junction bases with no gene match: 5. CDR3 nucleotide sequence: TGCGCCAGCAGCCAAGGCCCTAGCGGGGGGGCTAGCACAGATACGCAGTATTTT. It translates to CASSQGPSGGASTDTQYF.

As concerns this clone: The sample holds other DNA sequences that translate to the same CDR3. The V gene is TRBV3-1 (or the pseudogene TRBV3-2), the J gene TRBJ1-1; D unclear. The CDR3 runs 11 residues. Germline assignment: CDR1 LGHDT and CDR2 YNNKEL (reference sequence). Trimming shortened V by 5 bases and J by 7 bases, and 8 bases separated the two germline ends. CDR3 residues: CASSSRGEAFF. The CDR3 DNA sequence: TGTGCCAGCAGCTCACGGGGTGAAGCTTTCTTT.

J is TRBJ2-1 and V is TRBV3-1 (or the pseudogene TRBV3-2); 13 nucleotides line up with TRBD2. V lost 8 bases to trimming and J lost 7 bases; unmatched junction nucleotides: 11. This CDR3 spans 16 amino acids. Per the germline V gene, CDR1 is LGHDT and CDR2 is YNNKEL (reference sequence). The CDR3 protein is CASSTALAGGPNEQFF. As DNA, the CDR3 is TGTGCCAGCTCCACCGCACTAGCGGGGGGGCCAAATGAGCAGTTCTTC.

This sequence joins TRBV24-1 and TRBJ2-1, with a weak D call TRBD1 (6 bases). Germline loops: CDR1 KGHDR, CDR2 SFDVKD. CDR3 size: 16 residues. Between the trimmed V and J ends, which lost 3 bases and 3 bases, there was a span of 14 bases. For the CDR3, the DNA is TGTGCCACCAGTGATGGGGGTGGACAGAGCTACAATGAGCAGTTCTTC. This translates into CATSDGGGQSYNEQFF.

The rearrangement links TRBV6-5 to TRBJ1-1; D is unresolved. Looked up from germline, CDR1 is MNHEY and CDR2 is SVGAGI. The length of the CDR3 is 14 residues. V was pared by 5 bases and J by 1 base, with 11 bases between. The CDR3 DNA reads as TGTGCCAGCAGTCCCTCAGGAGGGAACACTGAAGCTTTCTTT. Residues: CASSPSGGNTEAFF.

The chain combines TRBV3-1 (or the pseudogene TRBV3-2) with TRBJ2-3; D remains unclear. This CDR3 region has 14 residues. V was trimmed by 7 bases and J by 5 bases, leaving 16 bases between them. Germline V gives CDR1 LGHDT, CDR2 YNNKEL (reference sequence). The CDR3 loop is CASTLSEAGDTQYF. The CDR3 DNA reads TGTGCCAGCACCCTCAGTGAGGCTGGAGATACGCAGTATTTT.

This chain connects TRBV10-2 to TRBJ1-2, with 12 bases lining up with TRBD1. The CDR3 has 14 residues. Trimming removed 7 bases from V and 7 bases from J; junction bases left unmatched: 7. Germline V gene data show CDR1 as WSHSY and CDR2 as SAAADI. CDR3 bases: TGCGCCAGCAACCCGGGACAGGGGGCGCGTGGCTACACCTTC. As protein: CASNPGQGARGYTF.

This clone came up a few times. CDR3 nucleotide sequence: TGCGCCAGCAGCCCGGGGACTAGCGGGACCTTCGGCAATGAGCAGTTCTTC. Protein product: CASSPGTSGTFGNEQFF. The rearrangement uses TRBV5-1 and TRBJ2-1; TRBD2 aligns across 13 bases. CDR3 size: 17 residues. CDR1 and CDR2 (germline): SGHRS, YFSETQ. Trimming took 4 bases from V and 6 from J; bases not matched to a gene: 10.

V and J are TRBV2 and TRBJ2-1; TRBD1 agrees at 8 bases. The germline gives CDR1 SNHLY, CDR2 FYNNEI. V trimming: 4 bases; J trimming: 5 bases; junction bases outside the gene matches: 10. CDR3 length: 16 amino acids. The DNA of the CDR3 is TGTGCCAGCAGTGGTAGGAAGGGACAGGTAGACAATGAGCAGTTCTTC. Amino acid sequence: CASSGRKGQVDNEQFF.

In the case of this clone: Sequence at one end of the junction differs from germline and may be a read error. The V call is TRBV6-1, the J call TRBJ2-3; 9 nucleotides align to TRBD1. CDR3 length: 14 residues. Looked up from germline, CDR1 is MNHNS and CDR2 is SASEGT. CDR3 nucleotides: TGTGCCAGCAGTGAAGTGGGACAGGGAGGCCCCGGCGATTTT. Its translation: CASSEVGQGGPGDF.

The chain is built from TRBV19 and TRBJ2-5; no clear D. Trimming removed 1 base from V and 4 bases from J, with 4 bases in between. This CDR3 has 12 amino acids. The germline V gene has CDR1 LNHDA and CDR2 SQIVND (reference sequence). DNA for the CDR3: TGTGCCAGTAGTATAGCCGGAGAGACCCAGTACTTC. Its protein is CASSIAGETQYF.

This clone was seen more than once but under ten times. This rearrangement joins TRBV11-2 to TRBJ2-7; TRBD2 agrees at 8 bases. Trimming at V came to 1 base and at J to 0 bases, leaving 2 bases not matched to a gene. Germline V gene data show CDR1 as SGHAT and CDR2 as FQNNGV. CDR3 length equals 15 residues. CDR3 nucleotide sequence: TGTGCCAGCAGCTTAGGCGGGGGGAACTCCTACGAGCAGTACTTC. Its translation: CASSLGGGNSYEQYF.

This clone was detected ten times or more. V is TRBV6-1 and J is TRBJ1-6, with unresolved D. Germline V gives CDR1 MNHNS, CDR2 SASEGT. CDR3 length: 14 amino acids. Between the trimmed V and J ends, which lost 3 bases and 4 bases, there was a span of 7 bases. The CDR3 reads CASSEGLYNSPLHF. CDR3 nucleotides: TGTGCCAGCAGTGAGGGCCTATATAATTCACCCCTCCACTTT.

The genes are TRBV4-1 and TRBJ2-7; D is perhaps TRBD2 (7 bases). The ends were cut back, 1 base at V and 3 bases at J, with 13 bases in the middle. The CDR3 runs 15 residues. Germline values: CDR1 MGHRA, CDR2 YSYEKL. The CDR3 loop reads CASSQVTGGHYEQYF. The CDR3 DNA reads as TGCGCCAGCAGCCAAGTGACCGGGGGGCACTACGAGCAGTACTTC.

The chain is built from TRBV5-4 and TRBJ2-1; 13 bases align to TRBD2. The CDR3 covers 15 residues. Germline trimming cut 2 bases from V and 7 bases from J; bases unmatched to any gene: 3. Germline values: CDR1 SGHNT, CDR2 YYREEE (reference sequence). CDR3 coding DNA: TGTGCCAGCAGCTTAGGACTAGCGGGAGTGAATGAGCAGTTCTTC. It translates to CASSLGLAGVNEQFF.

The V gene is TRBV6-4, the J gene TRBJ1-2; TRBD1 might be the D (5 bases). The CDR3 consists of 14 residues. The germline V and J ends were trimmed by 3 bases and 4 bases, with 12 bases remaining between them. From germline, CDR1 is MRHNA and CDR2 SNTAGT. CDR3 region: CASSETASSYGYTF. The CDR3 DNA reads as TGTGCCAGCAGTGAGACAGCTTCCTCCTATGGCTACACCTTC.

The chain links TRBV20-1 to TRBJ1-5; tentative D call: TRBD1 (6 bases). The CDR3 has 16 residues. The V end lost 3 bases, the J end lost 0 bases, and 15 bases lay between the germline ends. Germline values: CDR1 DFQATT, CDR2 SNEGSKA (reference sequence). The CDR3 sequence: CSASTGSDFSNQPQHF. CDR3 coding DNA: TGCAGTGCTAGTACAGGGTCTGATTTTAGCAATCAGCCCCAGCATTTT.